The present T cell receptor (beta chain) was sequenced within a study of cytomegalovirus exposure and HLA in healthy donors. CDR1 and CDR2 (germline): SGHRS, YFSETQ. This CDR3 comprises 15 residues. Trimming cost V 0 bases and J 9 bases; bases outside gene matches: 6. Study results and limitations: In all likelihood, a cluster of highly shared sequence variants was a sequencing artifact. A later analysis reported that several of the most significant clusters appeared to be linked to common viral pathogens, among them Epstein-Barr virus. There were some public TCRs occurring in many donors, but most TCR sequences were rare.

The primer mix had 60 Vbeta and 13 Jbeta primers. Using immunoSEQ multiplex PCR, the repertoire was profiled, and TCRdb retains in-frame clones only, with some absent. Seen here are 140,000 to 150,000 clones, around 79% observed once, and the top ten hold around 1.7%. About this clone: The antigen remains unidentified.

Healthy donors of bone marrow made up the group. The material sequenced was PBMCs. The rearrangement uses TRBV5-1 and TRBJ2-2; 9 bases match TRBD1. The clonotype comes from a woman in her 30s in good health and CMV-seronegative. CDR3 sequence (DNA): TGCGCCAGCAGCTTGGCGGACAGGGGATATAGGGAGCTGTTTTTT. It specifies CASSLADRGYRELFF.